This T cell receptor (beta chain) was identified in a study of T cells in tuberculosis. This CDR3 spans 15 amino acids. CDR1 is SNHLY, CDR2 FYNNEI, per germline. V was pared by 6 bases and J by 3 bases, with 9 bases of the junction left unmatched. Clones were sequenced by immunoSEQ multiplex PCR, and TCRdb holds only the in-frame ones, with some missing. This table has 25,000 to 40,000 clones, roughly 90% appearing once. This TCR came from a donor between 10 and 35 years old with latent tuberculosis or without tuberculosis infection. Some clones in this sample may be carry-over from other donors' samples. The sample taken for sequencing was PBMCs. V gene TRBV2 combines with J gene TRBJ1-1; 8 nucleotides line up with TRBD1. The CDR3 DNA reads TGTGCCAGCAGGTCAGGGGGCGCGGGGTACACTGAAGCTTTCTTT. Its protein is CASRSGGAGYTEAFF.